The clone carrying this T cell receptor beta chain was detected a few times. The antigen remains undetermined. TCRdb re-called the 5' RACE reads with MiXCR, one entry per CDR3 protein. Among some 600,000 distinct CDR3 sequences listed, roughly 17% were seen once. This entry is derived from a study of T-cell memory formation after mild COVID-19. The CDR3 runs to 14 residues. V lost 5 bases and J lost 5, with 12 bases in between. Study outcomes and limitations: From day 15 to 85, contracting clones were balanced between CD4 and CD8, whereas later expanders leaned toward CD4+.

The chain links TRBV12-3 or TRBV12-4 to TRBJ1-4, with a possible D match to TRBD1 (6 bases). The sequencing sample was made of PBMCs or a T cell subset sorted from them (not recorded which). The receptor comes from an adult woman who had mild COVID-19 (a few samples of this study predate the infection). Cell type and time point are not known. The CDR3 sequence: CASSHREGNEKLFF. Written as DNA, the CDR3 is TGTGCCAGCAGTCACAGGGAGGGGAATGAAAAACTGTTTTTT.